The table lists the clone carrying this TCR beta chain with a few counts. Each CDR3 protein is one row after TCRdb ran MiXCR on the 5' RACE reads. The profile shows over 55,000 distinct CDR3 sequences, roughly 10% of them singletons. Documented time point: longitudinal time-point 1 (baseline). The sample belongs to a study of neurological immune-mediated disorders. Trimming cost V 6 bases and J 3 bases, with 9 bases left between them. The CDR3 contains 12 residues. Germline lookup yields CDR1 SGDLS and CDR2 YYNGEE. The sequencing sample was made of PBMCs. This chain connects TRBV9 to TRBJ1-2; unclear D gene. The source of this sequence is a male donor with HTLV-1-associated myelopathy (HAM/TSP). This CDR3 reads CASMGSYYGYTF. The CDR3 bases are TGTGCCAGCATGGGATCTTACTATGGCTACACCTTC.